This T cell receptor (beta chain) came from a study of memory CD4+ T cells and cytomegalovirus serostatus (dated by TCRdb to about 2019). Regarding the research as a whole: The cohort comprised about 33 healthy Belgian adults, 9 CMV seropositive and some 25 CMV seronegative. CD4+ memory TCRbeta repertoires of a Belgian cohort with known cytomegalovirus serostatus were sequenced in order to replicate a published TCR-based CMV serostatus classifier. The investigation overall reported the following: On the Belgian cohort, the classifier built on the original framework reached a median bootstrapped AUC of about 0.96, with a 95% CI of 0.76-1.00. Results were interpreted as suggesting that the CMV-associated TCR signature is largely present in the CD4+ memory repertoire. For predicting CMV serostatus, the median bootstrapped AUC was approximately 0.96 using the original framework and over 0.9 using a US-trained random forest. Only CD4+CD45RO+ memory cells were sequenced, in contrast to the original study, in which naive and memory CD4+ and CD8+ populations were covered. Among the 160 or so previously reported CMV-associated TCRbeta sequences, approximately 67 showed up in the CD4+ memory repertoires, with each one found in between one and five individuals.

Genomic DNA was extracted from sorted cells with the Quick-DNA Microprep Kit. Amplification of TCRbeta DNA was done with the immunoSEQ hsTCRbeta kit, following the protocol from the manufacturer. An Illumina MiSeq instrument was used to sequence the TCRbeta libraries. In the paper's pipeline: After out-of-frame sequences were removed, some 2.1 million distinct TCRbeta sequences remained, averaging about 66,813 per individual. Two values were used to score each individual: the count of 164 previously reported CMV-associated TCRbeta sequences and the total count of productive distinct TCRbeta sequences. A beta-binomial model was reimplemented in Python, and scikit-learn random forests with default parameters were trained on US cohort data. Classifier performance on the Belgian cohort was summarized as median AUC with percentile confidence intervals calculated over 10,000 bootstrap iterations. As stored in TCRdb, this immuneACCESS dataset retains in-frame rearrangements with V and J assigned. A fraction of the clones does not appear; measured against another copy, unresolved V genes explain less than half of the discrepancy, and the remainder lacks a known reason. V, J and clone size are taken as reported in that table, and D and trimming were inferred from the DNA itself. For this sample the table gives approximately 63,000 clones, of which around 81% were detected only once. Around 0.51% of the sample comes from the top ten.

Single viable CD3+CD4+CD8-CD45RO+ cells were sorted as memory CD4+ T cells on a FACSAria II. To determine CMV serostatus, a Roche Elecsys assay was used that detects serum IgG against CMV pp150, pp28, p38 and p52. Following thawing, total CD4+ T cells were enriched through positive selection using CD4 magnetic microbeads. The samples came from a different study that was designed specifically to examine the CD4+ T cell memory repertoire. Peripheral blood mononuclear cells were isolated and cryopreserved following standard operating procedures; serum was stored at -80 °C. The staining relied on CD3-PerCP (BW264/56), CD4-APC (RPA-T4), CD45RO-PE (UCHT1) and CD8-Pacific Orange (3B5) antibodies, and Sytox blue was used to exclude non-viable cells. In the case of this clone: The specificity of this receptor is unknown. One base away there is no much larger clone; base qualities are not given.

This TCR derives from an adult in good health and CMV-seronegative. Some clones in this sample may be carry-over from other donors' samples. The material sequenced was memory CD4+ T cells from blood.

CDR3 region: CASRGDSASYEQYF. The bases are TGTGCCAGCAGAGGGGACTCGGCCTCCTACGAGCAGTACTTC. The sequence links TRBV27 to TRBJ2-7; a tentative D call is TRBD2 (6 bases match). From its cysteine to its phenylalanine, the CDR3 spans 14 amino acids. Of the read, only the CDR3 DNA is kept; its 42 bases are in frame from base 1. According to the germline V gene (reference sequence), CDR1 reads MNHEY and CDR2 reads SMNVEV. A distance of 12 bases separates the germline ends of V and J, which lose 6 bases and 0 bases respectively.